Detailed here is one T cell receptor beta chain. The sample comes from a study of blood T cell repertoires in COVID-19. Study information: There were acute and convalescent COVID-19 samples, and they came from the United States, Italy and Spain. T cells, B-cell-depleted T cells, or PBMCs provided the cDNA or gDNA that served as material.

Per the authors' pipeline: Amplification from reference gene primers served as the basis for estimated nucleated cell counts. The method was immunoSEQ multiplex PCR; TCRdb's version includes in-frame clones alone and lacks a portion of them. That table gives V, J and clone size, and the DNA gave D and trimming. The repertoire has tens of thousands of clones, nearly 90% of them found once; the top ten carry around half. CDR1 is MNHEY and CDR2 is SVGAGI in the germline V gene. The V gene lost 0 bases and the J gene lost 6 bases, with 17 bases spanning the gap. This CDR3 is built from 16 residues. The V and J genes are TRBV6-5 and TRBJ1-2; D is unresolved. The receptor's source is a human donor with acute or convalescent COVID-19. The donor label of this sample is uncertain. Input material: peripheral blood. In DNA form, the CDR3 reads TGTGCCAGCAGTTACTCGAGAGGGATAAGTACCGATGGCTACACCTTC. It encodes CASSYSRGISTDGYTF.